The next 2 T cell receptor beta chains were all read from a single sample in a study of shared clonotypes between healthy human individuals. The method was immunoSEQ multiplex PCR; TCRdb's version includes in-frame clones alone and lacks a portion of them. The data hold 2.3 million or so clones, with over 90% observed a single time. The material sequenced was naive CD4+ T cells from PBMCs. Subset indicated: CD45RA+ positively selected. These receptors were collected from a man between 18 and 35 years old in good health. Some clones in this sample may be carry-over from other donors' samples.

This rearrangement joins TRBV19 to TRBJ1-2; TRBD1 aligns across 7 bases. The junction had 9 bases not matched to a gene; V was cut back by 7 bases and J by 4 bases. CDR3 length: 14 amino acids. Germline V lookup: CDR1 LNHDA, CDR2 SQIVND (reference sequence). The DNA for the CDR3 is TGTGCCAGTACCTTAACGGGACAGATCTATGGCTACACCTTC. It encodes CASTLTGQIYGYTF.

A single count supports this clone. CDR3 coding DNA: TGTGCCAGCAGTTCCTCGGACAAGCTGAACACTGAAGCTTTCTTT. Translating it yields CASSSSDKLNTEAFF. The gene calls are TRBV6-6 and TRBJ1-1; D possibly corresponds to TRBD1 (5 bases). The CDR3 totals 15 residues. The germline CDR1 and CDR2 sequences are MNHNY and SVGAGI (reference sequence). V was cut by 4 bases and J by 0 bases, with 12 bases left in between.